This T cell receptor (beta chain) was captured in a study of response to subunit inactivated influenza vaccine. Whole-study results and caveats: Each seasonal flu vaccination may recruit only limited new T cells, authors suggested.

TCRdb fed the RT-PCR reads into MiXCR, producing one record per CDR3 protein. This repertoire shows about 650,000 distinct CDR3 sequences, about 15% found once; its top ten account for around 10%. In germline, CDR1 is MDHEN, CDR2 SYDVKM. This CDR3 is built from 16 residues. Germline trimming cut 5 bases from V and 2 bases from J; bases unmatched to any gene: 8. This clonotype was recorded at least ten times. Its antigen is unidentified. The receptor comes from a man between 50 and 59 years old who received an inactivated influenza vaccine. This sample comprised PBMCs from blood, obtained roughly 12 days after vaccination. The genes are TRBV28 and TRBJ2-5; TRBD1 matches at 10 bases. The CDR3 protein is CASSQPGQGKQETQYF. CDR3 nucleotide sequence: TGTGCCAGCAGTCAGCCGGGACAGGGGAAACAAGAGACCCAGTACTTC.